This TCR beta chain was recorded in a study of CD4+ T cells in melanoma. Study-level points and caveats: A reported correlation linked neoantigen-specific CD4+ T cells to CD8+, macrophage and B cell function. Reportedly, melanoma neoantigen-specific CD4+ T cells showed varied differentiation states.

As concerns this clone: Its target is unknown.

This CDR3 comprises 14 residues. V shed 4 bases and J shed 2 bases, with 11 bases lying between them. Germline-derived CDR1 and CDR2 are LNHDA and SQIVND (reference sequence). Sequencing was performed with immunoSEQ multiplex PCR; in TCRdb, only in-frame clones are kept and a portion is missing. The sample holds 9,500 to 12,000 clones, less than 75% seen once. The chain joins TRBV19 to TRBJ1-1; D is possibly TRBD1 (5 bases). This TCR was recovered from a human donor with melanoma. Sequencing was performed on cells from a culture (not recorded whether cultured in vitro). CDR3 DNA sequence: TGTGCCAGTAGTAGTTGGGGGAGAAACACTGAAGCTTTCTTT. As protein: CASSSWGRNTEAFF.